Sequencing of this T cell receptor (beta chain) was carried out in a study of blood T cell repertoires in COVID-19. Study-level background: Sites across the United States, Italy and Spain contributed samples from acute and convalescent COVID-19. Sources were T cells, B-cell-depleted T cells, or PBMCs; the material itself was cDNA or gDNA.

Authors' processing steps: Reference gene primer amplification gave estimated nucleated cell counts. Clones were sequenced by immunoSEQ multiplex PCR, and TCRdb holds only the in-frame ones, with some missing. V and J calls and clone size are copied from that table; D and trimming were computed from the DNA. Altogether tens of thousands of clones are present, about 91% being singletons, with the ten largest covering around 6%. Losses at the gene ends were 4 bases for V and 2 bases for J; bases not matched to a gene: 9. This CDR3 contains 16 residues. From germline, CDR1 is LNHDA and CDR2 SQIVND (reference sequence).

The sequenced sample was peripheral blood. The receptor was derived from a woman in her 70s with acute or convalescent COVID-19. V usage is TRBV19 and J usage is TRBJ2-7, with TRBD2 matching over 9 bases. DNA for the CDR3: TGTGCCAGTAGTACCCTCTTGGCTAGCGGGACCTACGAGCAGTACTTC. Amino acid sequence: CASSTLLASGTYEQYF.